Each of the 13 T cell receptor beta chains below was sequenced from the same sample in a study of CD8+ T cells in alopecia areata. Treatment indicated: oral pan-JAK inhibitor, 5-10 mg twice daily. It was cDNA, reverse transcribed from extracted RNA, that served as the sequencing template. The data were produced by immunoSEQ multiplex PCR, yet TCRdb's version contains in-frame clones alone and is incomplete. Here the sample spans some 95,000 clones, roughly 46% being singletons. The source was CD8+ T cells sorted from blood, collected at week 24, from a patient treated with tofacitinib. The receptors were gathered from a human donor with alopecia areata.

As DNA, the CDR3 is TGTGCCAGCAGTTTATCCCCCAGCGCGTCCTACGAGCAGTACTTC. It is translated as CASSLSPSASYEQYF. This chain links TRBV27 with TRBJ2-7; no clear D gene. Trimming pared 0 bases from V and 1 base from J, leaving 10 bases between. This CDR3 comprises 15 residues. CDR1 MNHEY and CDR2 SMNVEV come from the germline V gene (reference sequence).

The chain joins TRBV28 to TRBJ2-5, with D perhaps TRBD1 or TRBD2 (5 bases each). The germline V gene has CDR1 MDHEN and CDR2 SYDVKM. The CDR3 covers 14 residues. V was pared by 5 bases and J by 5 bases, with 15 bases between. The CDR3 nucleotides are TGTGCCAGCAGTGTCGACGGGGCTCGGGAGACCCAGTACTTC. Its translation: CASSVDGARETQYF.

Here the CDR3 DNA reads TGTGCCAGCAGCTTAGGAGCCTACTCTGGGGCCAACGTCCTGACTTTC. Encoded protein: CASSLGAYSGANVLTF. The rearrangement joins TRBV7-2 to TRBJ2-6, with D uncertain. CDR1 and CDR2 from the germline V gene are SGHTA and FQGNSA. Trimming took 1 base from V and 0 from J, leaving 7 bases between them. This CDR3 has 16 amino acids.

This chain links TRBV19 with TRBJ2-3, with 7 positions matching TRBD2. V lost 3 bases, J lost 2 bases, and 8 bases stayed unmatched. The length of the CDR3 is 16 residues. Germline V gene data show CDR1 as LNHDA and CDR2 as SQIVND (reference sequence). CDR3 residues: CASSILRGSHTDTQYF. For the CDR3, the DNA is TGTGCCAGTAGTATTCTTCGCGGGAGCCACACAGATACGCAGTATTTT.

V is TRBV20-1 and J is TRBJ2-1; D call uncertain. V gave up 3 bases and J gave up 7 bases, with 7 bases separating them. The CDR3 contains 11 residues. Per the germline V gene, CDR1 is DFQATT and CDR2 is SNEGSKA (reference sequence). This CDR3 is CSASVSNEQFF. Written as DNA, the CDR3 is TGCAGTGCTAGTGTTAGTAATGAGCAGTTCTTC.

Written as DNA, the CDR3 is TGTGCCAGCAGCTTAGGAGGGGGCCAGCAGTACTTC. Its protein product is CASSLGGGQQYF. The chain employs TRBV5-6 and TRBJ2-7, with D tentatively TRBD1 (7 bases). The CDR3 length is 12 residues. V lost 2 bases and J 8 bases, leaving 11 bases between the germline ends. In germline, CDR1 is SGHDT, CDR2 YYEEEE.

V is TRBV15 and J is TRBJ1-2, with D uncertain. The ends were cut back, 3 bases at V and 0 bases at J, with 5 bases in the middle. Germline V gene lookup returns CDR1 LNHNV and CDR2 YYDKDF (reference sequence). The CDR3 is 13 residues long. CDR3: CATSSRANYGYTF. DNA of the CDR3: TGTGCCACCAGCAGCCGGGCTAACTATGGCTACACCTTC.

The rearrangement uses TRBV6-1 and TRBJ2-2; D is uncertain. The CDR3 consists of 17 residues. Germline lookup yields CDR1 MNHNS and CDR2 SASEGT. With 3 bases removed from V and 1 base from J, the gap between germline ends came to 15 bases. The CDR3 coding sequence is TGTGCCAGCAGTGAGCCCCTCTGGGCGGTGAACACCGGGGAGCTGTTTTTT. Translating it yields CASSEPLWAVNTGELFF.

This clone was picked up one time. The chain couples TRBV19 to TRBJ1-1; TRBD1 might be the D (5 bases). Trimming took 7 bases from V and 3 from J, leaving 15 bases between them. Germline V lookup: CDR1 LNHDA, CDR2 SQIVND (reference sequence). The CDR3 runs 14 residues. The CDR3 loop reads CASIYRGRDTEAFF. The CDR3 nucleotides are TGTGCCAGTATTTATCGGGGGAGAGACACTGAAGCTTTCTTT.

V usage is TRBV27 and J usage is TRBJ1-5; no clear D gene. Germline V lookup: CDR1 MNHEY, CDR2 SMNVEV (reference sequence). V lost 1 base and J lost 6, with 13 bases in between. This CDR3 is 15 amino acids long. This CDR3 is CASSLWSGSGQPQHF. The CDR3 DNA sequence: TGTGCCAGCAGTTTATGGTCGGGGTCTGGTCAGCCCCAGCATTTT.

The chain combines TRBV7-9 with TRBJ2-1; 13 nucleotides agree with TRBD2. The ends lost 5 bases at V and 10 bases at J; junction bases unmatched: 5. The CDR3 consists of 14 residues. The V gene's germline CDR1 is SEHNR and CDR2 FQNEAQ (reference sequence). Here the CDR3 DNA reads TGTGCCAGCAGCCCACCGGGACTAGCGGGAGAGCAGTTCTTC. As protein: CASSPPGLAGEQFF.

V gene TRBV30 combines with J gene TRBJ2-7; D gene unclear. This CDR3 spans 15 amino acids. The germline CDR1 and CDR2 sequences are GTSNPN and SVGIG (reference sequence). The ends were cut back, 2 bases at V and 0 bases at J, with 14 bases in the middle. The CDR3 region is CAWSLGTIPSYEQYF. DNA for the CDR3: TGTGCCTGGAGTCTTGGAACTATACCCTCCTACGAGCAGTACTTC.

This clone has only a few counts. The chain carries TRBV29-1 and TRBJ2-7, with 7 bases that match TRBD1. CDR1 and CDR2 (germline): SQVTM, ANQGSEA. The J segment lost 3 bases and the V segment lost 8 bases, leaving 13 bases of the junction unmatched. This CDR3 is 14 amino acids long. CDR3 DNA sequence: TGCAGCTGCCTGGTCCCGGACAGGAACTACGAGCAGTACTTC. Protein: CSCLVPDRNYEQYF.